The sequence of this T cell receptor beta chain was determined in a study of cytomegalovirus exposure and HLA in healthy donors (TCRdb year 2017). With respect to the entire study: In an earlier analysis of about 560 of the donors, roughly 300 Gb of sequence data and approximately 100 million unique TCR beta sequences from roughly 180 million T cells were reported. An early release that covered fewer than 750 HLA-typed donors contained about 300 gigabases of sequencing data and tens of millions of unique TCR sequences. A handful of DR-DQ haplotypes were handled as single units for association and clustering because linkage in the cohort was strong. To study patterns of TCR occurrence, a later analysis re-analyzed previously published TCR beta repertoires from around 660 donors and added high-resolution HLA genotyping. In an earlier analysis of about 590 of the donors, high-throughput TCR beta sequencing was used to judge whether each TCR beta V gene segment behaved as functional or pseudogenic. To predict cytomegalovirus infection status, the study combined high-throughput TCR immunosequencing, statistical association of individual TCRs with disease status, and machine learning. The study was designed to test whether signatures of past pathogen exposure could be identified by cataloging public T cell receptors. A later genetic analysis took genome-wide SNP genotypes for about 65% of the 666 donors and used that subset as a discovery cohort. All discovery cohort repertoires had been generated on a single sequencing platform. In the later analysis, no new phenotypic data were used to find candidate immune exposures; instead, reliance was placed on TCR beta sequences and their occurrence across donors. Besides the first cohort of some 670 subjects, a separate validation cohort made up of some 110 different subjects was used. The number of donors typed differed by locus, with about 629-630 for A, B, C, DRB1 and DQB1, more than 500 for DQA1, over 600 for DPA1, and around 460 for DPB1. Among the roughly 400 genotyped donors, 81% belonged to the genetic ancestry cluster associated with self-reported Caucasian donors. Donor age, sex, ethnicity and CMV serostatus were compiled together with the repertoire data. Class I and class II HLA loci were covered by the typing at four-digit resolution. The study profiled the T cell repertoires of hundreds of subjects by immunosequencing and related them to cytomegalovirus serostatus. Across some 400 genotyped donors of the cohort, an average of about 240,000 unique TCR beta nucleotide sequences per donor were sequenced, and about a sixth of those sequences were non-productive.

This clone appeared a single time. There is no known antigen for this receptor. Base qualities are not at hand, and no much larger clone is one base apart. Beyond this particular receptor, the publication reports: A later analysis found that TCR association rates varied across HLA loci, with DRB1 alleles showing the most associated TCRs and HLA-C alleles the fewest. At a false discovery rate of 0.05, a later analysis linked roughly 17,000 TCR beta sequences to specific HLA alleles. The classifier was reported to diagnose cytomegalovirus status with high specificity and sensitivity in both the original cohort and the validation cohort. The sequencing pipeline was judged likely to have produced a cluster of highly shared sequence variants as a technical artifact. A later genetic analysis reported fewer N-insertions in productive TCRs among donors in an Asian-associated ancestry cluster than the approximately 700-donor mean. A later analysis found that most CMV-associated TCR beta chains appeared HLA-restricted, with HLA associations seemingly driven largely by CMV exposure. In an earlier analysis of about 600 of the donors, most TCR beta V segments appeared in productive rearrangements about 90% or about 30% of the time, broadly matching IMGT annotations. A further reported finding was that TCR beta sequences accurately predicted the HLA-A and HLA-B alleles for most subjects in the first cohort. Because some donors lacked HLA typing at each locus, the association tests relied only on the typed subset. Roughly 15 rarely observed V segments, including chromosome 9 orphons, were excluded from the earlier analysis of about 600 of the donors because counts were too low. A later analysis reported that several top co-occurrence clusters appeared linked to parvovirus B19, influenza, CMV and Epstein-Barr virus. In this cohort, only TCR beta chains were sequenced, and detectable features were limited by the absence of alpha or paired-chain data. Linkage disequilibrium might explain the correlated functional status among segregating V segments, but an unknown experimental factor could not be ruled out. Roughly uniform sequencing depth across donors was assumed in presence/absence analyses, although this assumption may not hold. CMV serostatus was the only immune exposure information available for the cohort. Assigning TCR associations to individual alleles was difficult when HLA alleles, especially DR and DQ, strongly co-occurred. In a later analysis, HLA-associated TCR beta chains were found to be more clonally expanded and to have lower generation probabilities than equally common non-associated chains. According to the authors, the approach could potentially be generalized to other disease states and immunological phenotypes. While some public TCRs were present in many individuals, most TCR sequences turned up only very rarely across donors. In a later genetic analysis, a missense DCLRE1C variant was associated with V-gene and J-gene trimming of TCR beta chains, and the association was replicated in an independent cohort. The study gave a list of under 200 TCR beta chains associated with cytomegalovirus. A few of the identified cytomegalovirus-associated TCR beta chains were confirmed in vitro to be specific for cytomegalovirus antigens.

Libraries were constructed by the immunoSEQ multiplex PCR assay. For the multiplex PCR, a mixture combining 60 forward primers for TCR Vbeta segments and 13 reverse primers for TCR Jbeta segments was used. A multiplex PCR assay on genomic DNA amplified the CDR3 region of rearranged TCR beta genes. Amplified TCR beta libraries were sequenced as 87-base-pair reads on the Illumina HiSeq System. The original methods were these. A later analysis tallied tens of millions of unique TCR beta chains across the 610 or so repertoires, and around 12 million of those chains were shared by two or more donors. Raw reads were error-corrected and collapsed into unique sequences with a nearest-neighbor algorithm that merged closely related sequences to remove PCR and sequencing errors. V, D and J gene segments were assigned by aligning CDR3 sequences to IMGT reference sequences. For a sequence to be retained, a match of at least six nucleotides was required to both a V gene segment and a J gene segment. Rearrangements were called productive when the CDR3 lacked stop codons and stayed in frame with V and J; all others were non-productive. CDR3 was defined by IMGT convention, running from the second conserved V-encoded cysteine to the conserved J-encoded phenylalanine. Sequences without an unambiguous match to a single V gene segment were excluded from the earlier analysis of almost 600 of the donors. In an earlier analysis of 450 to 700 of the donors, V segments were called functional above 56.7% productive rearrangements and were called segregating when the between-donor standard deviation exceeded 5%. To diagnose cytomegalovirus status from the catalog of TCR beta chain sequences, a statistical classification framework was built. A later analysis assigned V and J genes by comparing TCR nucleotide sequences with IMGT/GENE-DB human TR gene sequences. In a later analysis, CDR3 sequences and most-parsimonious VDJ recombination scenarios were assigned using the TCRdist pipeline. In a later analysis, each TCR beta chain was defined by its CDR3 amino acid sequence together with its V-gene family, and reads lacking a unique V-gene family were excluded. In a later analysis, 450 to 600 highly shared, low-generation-probability nucleotide sequences were removed to address suspected cross-contamination and a sequencing artifact. A later analysis calculated a clonal expansion index for each public chain from normalized within-repertoire ranks of inferred template counts. A later analysis computed generation probabilities with a VDJ recombination model fitted to out-of-frame rearrangements, and checked the results against IGoR. Hypergeometric tests were used in a later analysis to score TCR-TCR, TCR-HLA and TCR-CMV co-occurrence, with a repertoire-size bias correction applied to the TCR pairs. A later analysis estimated false discovery rates by permuting HLA or CMV assignments 20 times. A later analysis grouped co-occurring TCRs with DBSCAN, adding TCRdist sequence similarity when clustering within HLA-allele-positive subsets. Repertoires with fewer than 30,000 or more than 120,000 public chains, plus five repertoires with anomalous nucleotide sharing, were excluded from co-occurrence clustering. TCRdb holds this immuneACCESS table with in-frame rearrangements only. Some clones are missing; in checked studies, unresolved V genes explain under half, and the rest has no known cause. V and J calls and clone size are as listed in that table; D and trimming were resolved from the DNA. For this sample the table gives tens of thousands of clones, of which around 80% were detected only once. The ten top clones hold about 3% of the sample.

The cohort consisted of hundreds of healthy bone marrow donors. At the time of sampling, all cohort members were nominally healthy, though unrecorded immune exposures were likely present. The donor tested CMV seronegative, placing the donor among the roughly 400 seronegative members of the cohort. Every donor gave a peripheral blood sample, and the peripheral blood mononuclear cells from that sample were used for TCR beta sequencing. Genomic DNA was extracted from the blood cell samples with the Qiagen DNeasy Blood Extraction Kit. The TCR comes from a man aged 45-65 years in good health and CMV-seronegative. The sequenced sample was PBMCs.

The DNA sequence is TGTGCCAGCAGCCCAAACAGGGGAGATTGGGATGGCTACACCTTC. Its protein reads: CASSPNRGDWDGYTF. The rearrangement combines TRBV9 with TRBJ1-2, and 7 junction bases match TRBD1. The germline V gene specifies SGDLS as CDR1 and YYNGEE as CDR2. The CDR3 has 15 amino acids, counting the end cysteine and phenylalanine. Kept here is only the CDR3 DNA, which spans 45 bases and is read in frame from base 1. Trimming takes 4 bases off V and 6 bases off J; junction bases not matched to a gene: 12.